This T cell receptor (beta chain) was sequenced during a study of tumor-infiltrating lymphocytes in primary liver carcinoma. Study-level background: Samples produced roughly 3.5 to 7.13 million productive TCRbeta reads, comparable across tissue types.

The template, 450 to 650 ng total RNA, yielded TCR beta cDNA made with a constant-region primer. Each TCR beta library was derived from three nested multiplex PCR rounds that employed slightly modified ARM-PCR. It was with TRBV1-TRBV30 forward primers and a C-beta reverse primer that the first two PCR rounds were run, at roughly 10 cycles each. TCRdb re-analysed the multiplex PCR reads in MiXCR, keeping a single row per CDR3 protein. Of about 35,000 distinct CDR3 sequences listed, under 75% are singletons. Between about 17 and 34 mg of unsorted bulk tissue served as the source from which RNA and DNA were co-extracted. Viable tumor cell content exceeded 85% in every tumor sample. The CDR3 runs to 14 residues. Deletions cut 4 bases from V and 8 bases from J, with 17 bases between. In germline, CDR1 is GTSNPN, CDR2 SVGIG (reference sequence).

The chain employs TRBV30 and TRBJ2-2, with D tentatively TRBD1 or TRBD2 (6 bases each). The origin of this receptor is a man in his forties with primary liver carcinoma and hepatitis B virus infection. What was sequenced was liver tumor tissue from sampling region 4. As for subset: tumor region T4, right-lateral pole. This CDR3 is CAWKTVGGTGELFF. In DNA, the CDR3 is TGTGCCTGGAAAACGGTGGGGGGCACAGGGGAGCTGTTTTTT.